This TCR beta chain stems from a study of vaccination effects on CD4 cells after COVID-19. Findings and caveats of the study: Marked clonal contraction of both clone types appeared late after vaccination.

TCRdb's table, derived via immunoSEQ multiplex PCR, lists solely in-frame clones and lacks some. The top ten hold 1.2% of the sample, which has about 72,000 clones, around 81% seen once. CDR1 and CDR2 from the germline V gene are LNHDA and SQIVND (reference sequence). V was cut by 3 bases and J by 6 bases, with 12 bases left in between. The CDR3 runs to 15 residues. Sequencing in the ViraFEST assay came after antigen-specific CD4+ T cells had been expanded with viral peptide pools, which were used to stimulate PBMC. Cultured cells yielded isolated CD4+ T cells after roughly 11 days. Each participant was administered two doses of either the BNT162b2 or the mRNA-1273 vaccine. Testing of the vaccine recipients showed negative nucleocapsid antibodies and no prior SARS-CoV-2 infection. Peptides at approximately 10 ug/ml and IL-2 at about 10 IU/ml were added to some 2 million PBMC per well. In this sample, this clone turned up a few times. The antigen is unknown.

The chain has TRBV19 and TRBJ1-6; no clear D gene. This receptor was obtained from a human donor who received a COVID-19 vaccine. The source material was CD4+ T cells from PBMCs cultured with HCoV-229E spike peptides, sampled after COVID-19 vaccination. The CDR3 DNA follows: TGTGCCAGTAGTATGCCCGGGCGCTCTAATTCACCCCTCCACTTT. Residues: CASSMPGRSNSPLHF.